These 31 T cell receptor beta chains were all obtained from the same sample, sequenced in a study of a mutant IDH1 vaccine in newly diagnosed glioma. Only in-frame clones appear in the TCRdb table, and some are missing; sequencing was by immunoSEQ multiplex PCR. The table shows about 56,000 clones, with around 86% occurring only once. Described time point: week 47, end of study. A 20-mer mutant IDH1 peptide at 300 ug was injected subcutaneously with topical imiquimod. These receptors have no known antigen. The sequencing here drew on PBMCs, taken from a glioma patient whose treatment included an IDH1 peptide vaccine. The receptors stem from a woman aged 45-59 years with glioma.

This sequence joins TRBV11-2 and TRBJ1-2; D gene ambiguous. This CDR3 is built from 15 residues. Trimming left V 0 bases short and J 2 bases short, with 10 bases between. Germline-derived CDR1 and CDR2 are SGHAT and FQNNGV. CDR3 nucleotides: TGTGCCAGCAGCTTAGAACCGACGGTGAACTATGGCTACACCTTC. This sequence encodes CASSLEPTVNYGYTF.

This clone appeared a single time. J is TRBJ1-2 and V is TRBV7-2; maybe TRBD1 (5 bases). V was shortened by 5 bases and J by 6 bases, with 25 bases between the two germline ends. The CDR3 has 17 amino acids. In germline, CDR1 is SGHTA, CDR2 FQGNSA. CDR3 sequence reads: CASSPTGRRGGRDGYTF. The DNA of the CDR3 is TGTGCCAGCAGCCCTACGGGGAGGAGGGGTGGGAGGGATGGCTACACCTTC.

This rearrangement joins TRBV6-6 to TRBJ1-1; 7 bases match TRBD1. The germline gives CDR1 MNHNY, CDR2 SVGAGI (reference sequence). The CDR3 runs 14 residues. Trimming took 0 bases from V and 5 from J; bases not matched to a gene: 3. The CDR3 sequence: CASSYSGGATEAFF. The CDR3, as DNA: TGTGCCAGCAGTTACTCAGGGGGCGCGACTGAAGCTTTCTTT.

The rearrangement joins TRBV6-1 to TRBJ2-3; 10 bases line up with TRBD2. V was clipped by 3 bases and J by 3 bases; unmatched bases: 9. The CDR3 spans 17 residues. Germline V gene data show CDR1 as MNHNS and CDR2 as SASEGT. The CDR3 reads CASSDVPSGGPTDTQYF. CDR3 nucleotides: TGTGCCAGCAGTGACGTGCCTAGCGGGGGTCCGACAGATACGCAGTATTTT.

The genes are TRBV6-6 and TRBJ2-7; maybe TRBD1 (5 bases). The V gene lost 8 bases and the J gene lost 3 bases, with 14 bases spanning the gap. The CDR3 spans 13 residues. Per the germline V gene, CDR1 is MNHNY and CDR2 is SVGAGI (reference sequence). This CDR3 is CASRTGNDYEQYF. The CDR3 nucleotides read TGTGCCAGCCGAACAGGAAACGACTACGAGCAGTACTTC.

This clone was picked up one time. The chain is built from TRBV5-4 and TRBJ1-4, with TRBD1 matching over 8 bases. CDR1 SGHNT and CDR2 YYREEE come from the germline V gene (reference sequence). The length of the CDR3 is 15 residues. The ends lost 2 bases at V and 4 bases at J; junction bases unmatched: 4. The CDR3 region is CASSFGQGHNEKLFF. DNA of the CDR3: TGTGCCAGCAGCTTCGGACAGGGCCATAATGAAAAACTGTTTTTT.

The chain combines TRBV7-9 with TRBJ2-5; D is unresolved. This CDR3 comprises 14 residues. Germline V CDR1 and CDR2: SEHNR, FQNEAQ (reference sequence). V lost 4 bases and J lost 3, with 12 bases in between. CDR3 nucleotide sequence: TGTGCCAGCAGCTCTCGGTCAACCGAAGAGACCCAGTACTTC. Its protein product is CASSSRSTEETQYF. Drawing the rest from reference TRBV7-9 and TRBJ2-5, the complete variable domain is DTGVSQNPRHKITKRGQNVTFRCDPISEHNRLYWYRQTLGQGPEFLTYFQNEAQLEKSRLLSDRFSAERPKGSFSTLEIQRTEQGDSAMYLCASSSRSTEETQYFGPGTRLLVL.

CDR3 DNA sequence: TGCGCCAGCAGCCAAGAGCCAGGGAAACACACTGAAGCTTTCTTT. Amino acids: CASSQEPGKHTEAFF. The chain recombines TRBV4-3 with TRBJ1-1, with D maybe TRBD1 (5 bases). The V and J ends lost 0 bases and 3 bases respectively, with 11 bases between them. CDR3 length equals 15 residues. Germline V CDR1 and CDR2: LGHNA, YSLEER.

This chain's CDR3 is CASSFRGGYGYTF. As DNA, the CDR3 is TGTGCCAGCAGTTTTAGGGGCGGCTATGGCTACACCTTC. The rearrangement links TRBV28 to TRBJ1-2, with D possibly TRBD1 on 5 matching bases. The CDR3 covers 13 residues. With 3 bases removed from V and 4 bases from J, the gap between germline ends came to 9 bases. Germline V CDR1 and CDR2: MDHEN, SYDVKM.

The rearrangement joins TRBV7-2 to TRBJ2-3; D is undetermined. V shed 3 bases and J shed 7 bases, with 8 bases lying between them. CDR1 and CDR2 from the germline V gene are SGHTA and FQGNSA. The CDR3 length is 12 residues. The CDR3 nucleotides are TGTGCCAGCAGCTTCGATCGGTATACGCAGTATTTT. Protein product: CASSFDRYTQYF.

The chain links TRBV5-1 to TRBJ1-2; 9 nucleotides line up with TRBD1. Germline-derived CDR1 and CDR2 are SGHRS and YFSETQ. The CDR3 covers 16 residues. Germline trimming cut 4 bases from V and 4 bases from J; bases unmatched to any gene: 11. Written as DNA, the CDR3 is TGCGCCAGCAGCCCACTAACAGGGGGCAAGGGCTATGGCTACACCTTC. Its translation is CASSPLTGGKGYGYTF.

The chain recombines TRBV2 with TRBJ2-7, with D maybe TRBD1 (5 bases). V was pared by 1 base and J by 4 bases, with 8 bases between. The germline V gene encodes CDR1 SNHLY and CDR2 FYNNEI. The CDR3 runs to 13 residues. Here the CDR3 reads CASSEEGPYEQYF. The CDR3 DNA reads as TGTGCCAGCAGTGAAGAGGGGCCGTACGAGCAGTACTTC.

The chain couples TRBV6-5 to TRBJ1-1; no firm D call. The CDR3 is made up of 12 amino acids. Trimming stripped 2 bases from V and 1 base from J, with 2 bases between. CDR1 is MNHEY, CDR2 SVGAGI, per germline. This CDR3 is CASSYPNTEAFF. The DNA for the CDR3 is TGTGCCAGCAGTTACCCGAACACTGAAGCTTTCTTT.

This clone came up a few times. The chain combines TRBV9 with TRBJ1-2; D is undetermined. Trimming removed 5 bases from V and 4 bases from J, with 12 bases in between. The CDR3 spans 13 residues. Germline V gives CDR1 SGDLS, CDR2 YYNGEE. The CDR3 loop reads CASRGTRLYGYTF. CDR3 DNA sequence: TGTGCCAGCAGAGGAACGAGACTCTATGGCTACACCTTC.

The V call is TRBV4-1, the J call TRBJ2-7; no clear D. Germline V lookup: CDR1 MGHRA, CDR2 YSYEKL. The V gene lost 0 bases and the J gene lost 0 bases, with 6 bases spanning the gap. CDR3 size: 14 residues. As DNA, the CDR3 is TGCGCCAGCAGCCAAGAACCAGCCTCCTACGAGCAGTACTTC. Translating it yields CASSQEPASYEQYF.

This clone was seen more than once but under ten times. The V call is TRBV4-1, the J call TRBJ1-4, with TRBD1 matching 7 bases. This CDR3 has 15 residues. Trimming removed 4 bases from V and 8 bases from J; junction bases left unmatched: 10. Looked up from germline, CDR1 is MGHRA and CDR2 is YSYEKL. The CDR3 region is CASSLDRGLVEKLFF. DNA of the CDR3: TGCGCCAGCAGCCTTGATAGGGGGCTAGTAGAAAAACTGTTTTTT.

The rearrangement links TRBV6-4 to TRBJ2-3; 14 bases agree with TRBD2. With 0 bases clipped from V and 4 bases from J, the junction kept 0 bases outside the gene matches. The CDR3 length is 16 residues. Germline lookup yields CDR1 MRHNA and CDR2 SNTAGT. The CDR3 DNA reads TGTGCCAGCAGTGACTCGACTAGCGGGGGGGCAGATACGCAGTATTTT. Its translation: CASSDSTSGGADTQYF.

V gene TRBV5-1 combines with J gene TRBJ2-5, with D perhaps assigned TRBD1 or TRBD2 (5 bases each). The CDR3 is 15 residues long. V was clipped by 4 bases and J by 4 bases, with 17 bases between them. Germline-derived CDR1 and CDR2 are SGHRS and YFSETQ. CDR3 amino acids: CASSEPSGTSETQYF. In nucleotides, the CDR3 is TGCGCCAGCAGCGAACCTTCCGGGACGTCAGAGACCCAGTACTTC.

The chain combines TRBV7-9 with TRBJ1-1; D gene uncertain. CDR3 length equals 14 residues. In germline, CDR1 is SEHNR, CDR2 FQNEAQ (reference sequence). V shed 1 base and J shed 5 bases, with 11 bases lying between them. The CDR3 loop is CASSLGTLLTEAFF. The CDR3 DNA sequence: TGTGCCAGCAGCTTAGGGACCCTGTTGACTGAAGCTTTCTTT.

This chain uses TRBV27 with TRBJ2-6; TRBD2 matches at 8 bases. CDR3 length: 15 residues. Germline lookup yields CDR1 MNHEY and CDR2 SMNVEV (reference sequence). The ends lost 7 bases at V and 4 bases at J; junction bases unmatched: 6. The DNA of the CDR3 is TGTGCCAGCAACCCCGGGGGGGCGGGGGCCAACGTCCTGACTTTC. It encodes CASNPGGAGANVLTF.

The V call is TRBV9, the J call TRBJ2-7, with 8 bases aligning to TRBD1. The V and J ends lost 3 bases and 5 bases, in that order; junction bases with no gene match: 10. Looked up from germline, CDR1 is SGDLS and CDR2 is YYNGEE. The CDR3 extends over 15 amino acids. The CDR3 nucleotides are TGTGCCAGCAGCGCTGCTTCAGGGGGCGCCGACGAGCAGTACTTC. Translated: CASSAASGGADEQYF.

V usage is TRBV4-1 and J usage is TRBJ1-1; D is unresolved. Looked up from germline, CDR1 is MGHRA and CDR2 is YSYEKL. The CDR3 totals 13 residues. V gave up 1 base and J gave up 6 bases, with 9 bases separating them. The CDR3 nucleotides are TGCGCCAGCAGCCAAGCCTTAGTCGCTGAAGCTTTCTTT. This translates into CASSQALVAEAFF.

This clone is a singleton in its sample. The chain links TRBV7-2 to TRBJ2-3; 11 bases map to TRBD2. The V and J ends lost 3 bases and 5 bases, in that order; junction bases with no gene match: 7. The germline gives CDR1 SGHTA, CDR2 FQGNSA. This CDR3 has 16 residues. Here the CDR3 DNA reads TGTGCCAGCAGCTTGGTTAGCGGGGGGGCGGGAGATACGCAGTATTTT. It is translated as CASSLVSGGAGDTQYF.

This clone was found once. V and J are TRBV7-9 and TRBJ2-7; 7 nucleotides match TRBD2. The V gene's germline CDR1 is SEHNR and CDR2 FQNEAQ (reference sequence). Trimming cost V 4 bases and J 7 bases; bases outside gene matches: 7. The CDR3 spans 13 residues. CDR3 residues: CASSSGTNGEQYF. The CDR3, as DNA: TGTGCCAGCAGCTCCGGGACTAACGGGGAGCAGTACTTC.

V gene TRBV2 combines with J gene TRBJ2-5; D possibly uses TRBD1 or TRBD2 (5 bases each). The germline gives CDR1 SNHLY, CDR2 FYNNEI. The CDR3 length is 16 residues. V dropped 4 bases and J dropped 4 bases, with 19 bases sitting between them. The CDR3: CASSARQSQRGETQYF. The CDR3 coding sequence is TGTGCCAGCAGTGCCAGACAGTCACAACGGGGAGAGACCCAGTACTTC.

The V and J genes are TRBV5-4 and TRBJ1-2; D possibly corresponds to TRBD1 (5 bases). Germline-derived CDR1 and CDR2 are SGHNT and YYREEE (reference sequence). The V gene lost 0 bases and the J gene lost 4 bases, with 13 bases spanning the gap. This CDR3 is built from 15 residues. The CDR3 spells CASSLVYGGIYGYTF. The DNA for the CDR3 is TGTGCCAGCAGCTTGGTATATGGGGGAATCTATGGCTACACCTTC.

The chain recombines TRBV7-8 with TRBJ1-2, with D unresolved. Germline V gene lookup returns CDR1 SGHVS and CDR2 FQNEAQ. This CDR3 has 14 amino acids. Trimming took off 11 bases at V and 0 bases at J, with 16 bases between the two ends. The CDR3 DNA reads as TGTGCCCCAGGTGCCCTGGGTGCTAACTATGGCTACACCTTC. Amino acids: CAPGALGANYGYTF.

The rearrangement links TRBV29-1 to TRBJ1-4; tentatively, D is TRBD1 (5 bases). The CDR3 contains 16 residues. CDR1 is SQVTM and CDR2 is ANQGSEA in the germline V gene. Trimming left V 6 bases short and J 7 bases short, with 24 bases between. CDR3 in amino acids: CSVGRLVQGVVEKLFF. The CDR3, as DNA: TGCAGCGTCGGGCGGCTGGTGCAGGGTGTGGTTGAAAAACTGTTTTTT.

Notes on this clone: At one of its ends the junction is not consistent with the germline gene, which may arise from a read error. The chain joins TRBV4-1 to TRBJ1-1; D is undetermined. Germline V lookup: CDR1 MGHRA, CDR2 YSYEKL. The CDR3 runs 13 residues. The CDR3 protein is CASSRGRQAEAFF. CDR3 in DNA: TGCGCCAGCAGCCGAGGGAGGCAGGCTGAGGCTTTCTTT.

The gene calls are TRBV10-3 and TRBJ2-5, with TRBD1 identical over 7 bases. The J call may not be correct, given that the DNA end is closer to TRBJ2-7. CDR1 is ENHRY and CDR2 is SYGVKD in the germline V gene. CDR3 length equals 13 residues. The CDR3 coding sequence is TGTGCCATCAAGCCGGGACAGTCCTACGAGCAGTACTTC. It codes for CAIKPGQSYEQYF.

This clone was picked up a small number of times. This chain links TRBV2 with TRBJ1-1; D remains ambiguous. V dropped 8 bases and J dropped 0 bases, with 10 bases sitting between them. Germline V lookup: CDR1 SNHLY, CDR2 FYNNEI. This CDR3 has 13 amino acids. As DNA, the CDR3 is TGTGCCAGCGTAATGTACATGAACACTGAAGCTTTCTTT. Amino acids: CASVMYMNTEAFF.